The 31 T cell receptor beta chains in this list originate from one sample, sequenced in a study of blood T cells in healthy people across ages. Primed by a sample-barcoded 5' primer and a J-beta primer mix, a second PCR proceeded for 7 to 11 cycles. TCRdb re-called the 5' RACE reads with MiXCR, one entry per CDR3 protein. The sample contains 700,000 or so distinct CDR3 sequences, 20% to 25% of which appear only once. The sequencing sample was made of blood. The receptor set was obtained from a man aged 65 to 85 in good health.

As to this clonotype: Given a much more abundant clone one base away, this may be a read error. The V gene is TRBV5-1, the J gene TRBJ2-4; D is undetermined. Germline CDR1 reads SGHRS; CDR2 reads YFSETQ. The CDR3 is 13 amino acids. CDR3 nucleotide sequence: TGCGCCAGCAGCTTGGACAACGGCAACATTCACTACTTC. Translating it yields CASSLDNGNIHYF.

This clonotype was observed a few times. The V gene is TRBV12-3 or TRBV12-4, the J gene TRBJ2-7; 7 bases align to TRBD2. V was pared by 6 bases and J by 6 bases, with 8 bases of the junction left unmatched. The CDR3 is made up of 13 amino acids. The CDR3 loop reads CASSGLVCGEQYV. In DNA, the CDR3 is TGTGCCAGCAGCGGACTAGTGTGTGGCGAGCAGTACGTC.

This clonotype was detected many times. The chain couples TRBV3-1 to TRBJ1-5; maybe TRBD1 (5 bases). CDR3 size: 13 residues. Germline V gene sequence: CDR1 LGHDT, CDR2 YNNKEL (reference sequence). V was pared by 4 bases and J by 9 bases, with 13 bases between. CDR3 coding DNA: TGTGCCAGCAGCCGCCTGGGACCACCGCCCCAGCATTTT. Translated: CASSRLGPPPQHF.

The table lists this clonotype with a few counts. At one of its ends the junction is not consistent with the germline gene, which may arise from a read error. This chain uses TRBV28 with TRBJ2-4; 8 bases match TRBD1. Germline CDR1 is MDHEN and CDR2 is SYDVKM. This CDR3 has 14 amino acids. The CDR3 coding sequence is TGTGCCAGCAGGCCGACAGGGGCCAAAAGCATTCAGTACTTC. It yields the protein CASRPTGAKSIQYF.

This clonotype was recorded a few times. This chain connects TRBV7-2 to TRBJ2-4, with 11 positions matching TRBD2. Trimming cost V 1 base and J 8 bases; bases outside gene matches: 4. This CDR3 has 15 residues. Germline V lookup: CDR1 SGHTA, CDR2 FQGNSA. CDR3 region: CASSLVGLAVDIQYF. DNA of the CDR3: TGTGCCAGCAGCTTAGTGGGACTAGCGGTAGACATTCAGTACTTC.

The chain couples TRBV28 to TRBJ1-6; 10 nucleotides agree with TRBD1. J was trimmed by 3 bases and V by 5 bases; bases with no gene match: 13. The CDR3 loop spans 19 amino acids. The V gene's germline CDR1 is MDHEN and CDR2 SYDVKM. Written as DNA, the CDR3 is TGTGCCAGCAGTGCCCCCGGGACAGGGGACATCAACTATAATTCACCCCTCCACTTT. Its protein is CASSAPGTGDINYNSPLHF.

The chain combines TRBV6-5 with TRBJ2-7, with D possibly matching TRBD2 (7 bases). This CDR3 is built from 13 residues. V dropped 8 bases and J dropped 4 bases, with 15 bases sitting between them. CDR1 is MNHEY and CDR2 is SVGAGI in the germline V gene. CDR3 sequence: CASSWGGLYEQYF. The CDR3 bases are TGTGCCAGCTCTTGGGGGGGGCTGTACGAGCAGTACTTC.

Of note for this clonotype: The junction and the germline gene differ at one end; a read error may be behind it. The chain is built from TRBV18 and TRBJ2-2; either TRBD1 or TRBD2 may fit D (5 bases each). Germline V gene sequence: CDR1 KGHSH, CDR2 LQKENI. The CDR3 consists of 15 residues. CDR3 in DNA: TGTGCCAGCTCACGGGACGGATCGAACACCGGGGAGTTGTTTTTT. Amino acids: CASSRDGSNTGELFF.

In its sample, this clonotype was seen a few times. The chain has TRBV6-5 and TRBJ1-2, with D hard to call. Per the germline V gene, CDR1 is MNHEY and CDR2 is SVGAGI. This CDR3 is 11 amino acids long. V was pared by 4 bases and J by 6 bases, with 6 bases between. CDR3 protein: CASSLGNGYTF. In nucleotides, the CDR3 is TGTGCCAGCAGTTTAGGGAATGGCTACACCTTC.

The chain joins TRBV30 to TRBJ1-6, with D perhaps matching TRBD1 (6 bases). This CDR3 has 13 residues. The germline V and J ends were trimmed by 2 bases and 9 bases, with 11 bases remaining between them. Looked up from germline, CDR1 is GTSNPN and CDR2 is SVGIG (reference sequence). The CDR3 here is CAWSSGVGSPLHF. The CDR3, as DNA: TGTGCCTGGAGTTCAGGGGTGGGTTCACCCCTCCACTTT. Filled out from reference TRBV30 and TRBJ1-6, the complete variable domain reads SQTIHQWPATLVQPVGSPLSLECTVEGTSNPNLYWYRQAAGRGLQLLFYSVGIGQISSEVPQNLSASRPQDRQFILSSKKLLLSDSGFYLCAWSSGVGSPLHFGNGTRLTVT.

This clonotype was seen a handful of times. The chain couples TRBV20-1 to TRBJ1-2; 7 bases align to TRBD1. Germline V gene sequence: CDR1 DFQATT, CDR2 SNEGSKA (reference sequence). The CDR3 sequence is 14 residues long. V trimming: 3 bases; J trimming: 8 bases; junction bases outside the gene matches: 12. CDR3 nucleotide sequence: TGCAGTGCTAGGGCGACGACAGGGTTGAGCGGCTACACCTTC. This encodes CSARATTGLSGYTF.

This clonotype appeared many times. The chain links TRBV20-1 to TRBJ2-4; 9 nucleotides align to TRBD1. Unmatched junction bases numbered 6, after V lost 7 bases and J lost 5 bases. CDR3 length: 13 amino acids. From germline, CDR1 is DFQATT and CDR2 SNEGSKA (reference sequence). CDR3 in DNA: TGCAGTGTCCCGGGACAGGGCCAAAACATTCAGTACTTC. It codes for CSVPGQGQNIQYF.

The chain links TRBV12-3 or TRBV12-4 to TRBJ2-1, with 8 nucleotides matching TRBD1. CDR3 length: 12 amino acids. For the CDR3, the DNA is TGTGCAACCACCGACAGGGGAGTAGGGCAGTTCTTC. Amino acid sequence: CATTDRGVGQFF.

The gene calls are TRBV12-5 and TRBJ2-2; D gene unclear. This CDR3 region has 13 residues. V was cut by 2 bases and J by 6 bases, with 7 bases left in between. CDR1 is LGHNT and CDR2 is FRNRAP in the germline V gene. CDR3 amino acids: CASGLTEAGELFF. DNA of the CDR3: TGTGCTAGTGGTTTGACAGAGGCCGGGGAGCTGTTTTTT.

This chain joins TRBV6-5 and TRBJ2-3, with 13 bases fitting TRBD2. J was trimmed by 5 bases and V by 4 bases; bases with no gene match: 6. The CDR3 is 16 residues long. The germline CDR1 and CDR2 sequences are MNHEY and SVGAGI. The CDR3 coding sequence is TGTGCCAGCAGTTCCTGGACTAGCGGGAGAAGAGATACGCAGTATTTT. The encoded protein is CASSSWTSGRRDTQYF.

This clonotype was counted ten times or more. This chain joins TRBV20-1 and TRBJ2-7; D gene uncertain. Trimming cost V 4 bases and J 0 bases, with 13 bases left between them. CDR1 and CDR2 from the germline V gene are DFQATT and SNEGSKA (reference sequence). The CDR3 extends over 14 amino acids. The CDR3 DNA reads as TGCAGTGCTACCTCGCGGTTGAGCTCCTACGAGCAGTACGTC. It translates to CSATSRLSSYEQYV.

This clonotype was counted only a few times. A read error may explain this, as a much larger clone is one base away. This CDR3 reads CSAGDYSGEETQYF. In DNA form, the CDR3 reads TGCAGTGCTGGAGATTATTCGGGGGAAGAGACCCAGTACTTC. The V call is TRBV20-1, the J call TRBJ2-5; maybe TRBD2 (6 bases). Germline V gives CDR1 DFQATT, CDR2 SNEGSKA (reference sequence). The CDR3 totals 14 residues.

This clonotype was seen a few times. This chain links TRBV5-6 with TRBJ2-7, with D unresolved. The germline V gene has CDR1 SGHDT and CDR2 YYEEEE. V lost 4 bases, J lost 4 bases, and 21 bases lay in between. The CDR3 sequence is 16 residues long. This chain's CDR3 is CASSPGSWVVGYEQYF. In DNA form, the CDR3 reads TGTGCCAGCAGCCCCGGATCCTGGGTCGTCGGATACGAGCAGTACTTC.

This clonotype was picked up a small number of times. V and J are TRBV29-1 and TRBJ2-7; the D gene is possibly TRBD1 (6 bases). This CDR3 comprises 12 residues. V dropped 5 bases and J dropped 1 base, with 9 bases sitting between them. CDR1 SQVTM and CDR2 ANQGSEA come from the germline V gene. CDR3: CSVSGQSYEQYF. Here the CDR3 DNA reads TGCAGCGTTTCCGGACAGTCCTACGAGCAGTACTTC.

There are a few counts of this clonotype. The V call is TRBV11-1, the J call TRBJ1-1, with D uncertain. The CDR3 loop spans 13 amino acids. With 8 bases removed from V and 0 bases from J, the gap between germline ends came to 10 bases. The germline V gene has CDR1 SGHAT and CDR2 FQDESV (reference sequence). CDR3 amino acids: CASAETMNTEAFF. The CDR3 DNA sequence: TGTGCCAGCGCCGAAACCATGAACACTGAAGCTTTCTTT.

The chain carries TRBV12-3 or TRBV12-4 and TRBJ1-5; 7 positions match TRBD1. J was trimmed by 4 bases and V by 6 bases; bases with no gene match: 6. The CDR3 spans 14 residues. CDR3 protein: CASRVGTENQPQHF. The CDR3 nucleotides are TGTGCCAGCAGGGTAGGGACAGAGAATCAGCCCCAGCATTTT.

The table lists this clonotype with many counts. This rearrangement joins TRBV4-1 to TRBJ1-2; D is perhaps TRBD1 (6 bases). Germline-derived CDR1 and CDR2 are MGHRA and YSYEKL. V was cut by 0 bases and J by 5 bases, with 10 bases left in between. The CDR3 length is 14 residues. The CDR3 protein is CASSQDTGRYGYTF. The CDR3 DNA is TGCGCCAGCAGCCAAGATACAGGGCGGTATGGCTACACCTTC.

This clonotype has more than one count but fewer than ten. V and J are TRBV7-2 and TRBJ2-7, with 15 bases lining up with TRBD2. V shed 5 bases and J 0 bases; nucleotides not matched to a gene: 11. The CDR3 length is 19 residues. Germline-derived CDR1 and CDR2 are SGHTA and FQGNSA. CDR3 nucleotide sequence: TGTGCCAGCAGCCGACGGACTAGCGGGAGGGCCGTCCCCTCCTACGAGCAGTACGTC. Residues: CASSRRTSGRAVPSYEQYV.

V is TRBV20-1 and J is TRBJ1-2; tentatively, D is TRBD1 (5 bases). Germline CDR1 reads DFQATT; CDR2 reads SNEGSKA (reference sequence). The V gene lost 3 bases and the J gene lost 4 bases, with 12 bases spanning the gap. This CDR3 region has 13 residues. The CDR3 spells CSASNAGSYGYTF. Written as DNA, the CDR3 is TGCAGTGCTAGTAACGCAGGGAGCTATGGCTACACCTTC.

The genes are TRBV28 and TRBJ2-1; D perhaps matches TRBD2 (5 bases). The CDR3 runs 17 residues. Trimming pared 2 bases from V and 1 base from J, leaving 15 bases between. The germline V gene encodes CDR1 MDHEN and CDR2 SYDVKM. CDR3 protein: CASSLEGSARSYNEQFF. The CDR3 DNA sequence: TGTGCCAGCAGTTTAGAGGGTAGCGCAAGATCCTACAATGAGCAGTTCTTC.

This clonotype was seen a few times. The J gene is TRBJ2-1, the V gene TRBV19, with D maybe TRBD2 (6 bases). Trimming took 3 bases from V and 5 from J, leaving 14 bases between them. This CDR3 has 15 amino acids. Germline CDR1 LNHDA, CDR2 SQIVND (reference sequence). Here the CDR3 reads CASSIFQDYNNEQFF. The DNA of the CDR3 is TGTGCCAGTAGTATTTTTCAGGACTACAACAATGAGCAGTTCTTC.

This clonotype was found a few times. The V gene is TRBV20-1, the J gene TRBJ2-5; 9 positions agree with TRBD2. The V and J ends lost 5 bases and 2 bases, in that order; junction bases with no gene match: 6. The CDR3 consists of 14 residues. CDR1 DFQATT and CDR2 SNEGSKA come from the germline V gene (reference sequence). The CDR3 region is CSARLSGGQETQYF. CDR3 in DNA: TGCAGTGCTCGTCTTAGCGGGGGACAAGAGACCCAGTACTTC.

A few counts support this clonotype. This sequence joins TRBV12-3 or TRBV12-4 and TRBJ2-5; D gene unclear. CDR3 length equals 14 residues. Trimming removed 6 bases from V and 1 base from J, with 12 bases in between. The CDR3 sequence is CASSSRHPQETQYF. The CDR3 DNA follows: TGTGCCAGCAGCTCCCGACACCCCCAAGAGACCCAGTACTTC.

This clonotype was seen a few times. V is TRBV3-1 and J is TRBJ1-2; no reliable D call. The V gene lost 0 bases and the J gene lost 2 bases, with 7 bases spanning the gap. The CDR3 consists of 14 residues. CDR1 and CDR2 (germline): LGHDT, YNNKEL (reference sequence). In DNA form, the CDR3 reads TGTGCCAGCAGCCAAGAACACGGAAACTATGGCTACACCTTC. Residues: CASSQEHGNYGYTF.

This chain joins TRBV12-3 or TRBV12-4 and TRBJ2-7; 10 bases map to TRBD1. The V gene end was trimmed by 5 bases and the J gene end by 4 bases; junction bases not matched to a gene: 5. The CDR3 is 14 amino acids. CDR3 in amino acids: CASSETGGGYEQYF. The CDR3 DNA sequence: TGTGCCAGCAGTGAGACAGGGGGCGGGTACGAGCAGTACTTC.

The rearrangement uses TRBV7-2 and TRBJ2-5, with a weak D call TRBD1 (5 bases). Per the germline V gene, CDR1 is SGHTA and CDR2 is FQGNSA. The CDR3 sequence is 14 residues long. Trimming shortened V by 5 bases and J by 3 bases, and 13 bases separated the two germline ends. The CDR3 region is CASSPTQGKETQYF. The DNA of the CDR3 is TGTGCCAGCAGCCCCACCCAGGGTAAAGAGACCCAGTACTTC.